This TCR beta chain stems from a study of shared clonotypes between healthy human individuals. About the research overall: Researchers assigned three CD4 naive, three CD4 memory, two CD8 naive and one CD8 memory plate to each donor.

This clone occurred a few times. The antigen is undetermined. The assay was run at deep level. The data were produced by immunoSEQ multiplex PCR, yet TCRdb's version contains in-frame clones alone and is incomplete. The data hold about 820,000 clones, with 92% observed a single time. The CDR3 is 14 residues long. Germline loops: CDR1 MNHGY, CDR2 SVAAGI. Trimming removed 5 bases at V and 5 bases at J, with 13 bases between. CD8 cells regarded as naive lacked CD45RO, were positively chosen for CCR7, and omitted terminally differentiated effector memory CD45RA+ cells. Every contributor of samples was a Caucasian grown-up residing in Nashville, Tennessee. Study-wide results and caveats: Non-shared clonotypes displayed generation probabilities falling below those of clonotypes present in all four donors.

The genes are TRBV6-9 and TRBJ2-1; D remains unclear. This receptor was identified in a man aged 25-45 years in good health. The source material was naive CD8+ T cells sorted from blood. The CDR3 protein is CASSPLYGDNEQFF. The CDR3 DNA reads as TGTGCCAGCAGTCCCCTCTACGGAGACAATGAGCAGTTCTTC.